This T cell receptor (beta chain) was retrieved from a study of T-cell reconstitution after alpha-beta-depleted transplantation in children. The CDR3 has 15 residues. Trimming stripped 4 bases from V and 0 bases from J, with 12 bases between. Germline V gene sequence: CDR1 MGHRA, CDR2 YSYEKL. This clonotype was seen more than once but under ten times. Molecular barcoding with unique molecular identifiers was used for the TCRbeta library. TCRdb called the PCR reads again in MiXCR, with one record for every CDR3 protein. The sample includes about 640,000 distinct CDR3 sequences, approximately 15% seen only once; the top ten take 0.9% to 1.2%.

The rearrangement links TRBV4-1 to TRBJ1-2; D gene uncertain. Sequencing was performed on PBMCs from the stem cell graft donor, taken from the stem cell graft. This receptor was obtained from a human donor who donated a stem cell graft to a child with acute myeloid leukemia. Here the CDR3 DNA reads TGCGCCAGCAGCCTTCACGGGATGGCTAACTATGGCTACACCTTC. Translated, it gives CASSLHGMANYGYTF.